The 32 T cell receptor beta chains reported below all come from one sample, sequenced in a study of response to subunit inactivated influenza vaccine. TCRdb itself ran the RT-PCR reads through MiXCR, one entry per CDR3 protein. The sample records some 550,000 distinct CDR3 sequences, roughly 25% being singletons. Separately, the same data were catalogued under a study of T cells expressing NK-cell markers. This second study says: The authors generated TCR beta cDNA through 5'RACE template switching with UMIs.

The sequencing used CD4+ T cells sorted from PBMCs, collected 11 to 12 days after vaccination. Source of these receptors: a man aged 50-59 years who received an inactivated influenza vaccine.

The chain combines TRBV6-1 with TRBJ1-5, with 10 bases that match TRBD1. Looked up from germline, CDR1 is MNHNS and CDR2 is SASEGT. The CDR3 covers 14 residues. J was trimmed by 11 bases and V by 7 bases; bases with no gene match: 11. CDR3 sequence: CASKPGTGAQSQHF. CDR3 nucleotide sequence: TGTGCCAGCAAACCTGGGACAGGGGCGCAGTCCCAGCATTTT.

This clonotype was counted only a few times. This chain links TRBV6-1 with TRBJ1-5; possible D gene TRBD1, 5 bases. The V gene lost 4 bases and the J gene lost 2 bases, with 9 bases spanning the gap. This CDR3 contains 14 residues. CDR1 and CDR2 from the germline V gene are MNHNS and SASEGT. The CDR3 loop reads CASSGGGRNQPQHF. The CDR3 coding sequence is TGTGCCAGCAGTGGGGGGGGTCGCAATCAGCCCCAGCATTTT.

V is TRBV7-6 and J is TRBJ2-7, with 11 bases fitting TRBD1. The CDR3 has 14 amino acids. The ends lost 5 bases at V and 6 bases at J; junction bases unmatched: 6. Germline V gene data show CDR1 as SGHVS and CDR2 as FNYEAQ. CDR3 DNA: TGTGCCAGCAGCAGGGACAGGGGGGGCGGCGAGCAGTACTTC. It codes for CASSRDRGGGEQYF.

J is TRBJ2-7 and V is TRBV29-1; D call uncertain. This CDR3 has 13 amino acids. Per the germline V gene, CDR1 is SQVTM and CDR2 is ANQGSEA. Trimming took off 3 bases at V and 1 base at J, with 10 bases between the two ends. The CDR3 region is CSVDHLGSYEQYF. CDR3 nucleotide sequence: TGCAGCGTTGATCATCTAGGGTCCTACGAGCAGTACTTC.

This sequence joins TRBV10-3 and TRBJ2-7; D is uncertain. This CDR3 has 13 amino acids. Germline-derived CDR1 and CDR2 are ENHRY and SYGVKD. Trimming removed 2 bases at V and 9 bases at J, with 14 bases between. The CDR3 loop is CAISEAPPAGQYF. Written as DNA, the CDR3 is TGTGCCATCAGTGAGGCCCCCCCGGCTGGGCAGTACTTC.

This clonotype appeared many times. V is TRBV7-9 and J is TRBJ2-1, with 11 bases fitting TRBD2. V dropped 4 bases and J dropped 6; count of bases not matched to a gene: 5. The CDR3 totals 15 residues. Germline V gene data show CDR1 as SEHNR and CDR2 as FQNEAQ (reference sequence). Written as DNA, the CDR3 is TGTGCCAGCAGCTCGCCGGGACTAGCGGTCAATGAGCAGTTCTTC. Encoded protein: CASSSPGLAVNEQFF.

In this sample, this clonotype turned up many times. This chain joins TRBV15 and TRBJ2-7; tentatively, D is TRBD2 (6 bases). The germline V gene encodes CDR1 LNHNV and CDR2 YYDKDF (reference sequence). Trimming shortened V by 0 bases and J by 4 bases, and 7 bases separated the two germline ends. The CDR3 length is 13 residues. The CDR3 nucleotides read TGTGCCACCAGCAGAGAAGGAGGGTACGAGCAGTACTTC. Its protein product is CATSREGGYEQYF.

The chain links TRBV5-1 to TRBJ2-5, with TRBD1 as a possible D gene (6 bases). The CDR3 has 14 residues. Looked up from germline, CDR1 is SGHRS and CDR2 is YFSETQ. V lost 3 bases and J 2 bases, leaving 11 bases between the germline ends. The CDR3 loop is CASSWQGFQETQYF. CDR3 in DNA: TGCGCCAGCAGCTGGCAGGGGTTTCAAGAGACCCAGTACTTC. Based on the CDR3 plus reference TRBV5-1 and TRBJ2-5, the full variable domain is KAGVTQTPRYLIKTRGQQVTLSCSPISGHRSVSWYQQTPGQGLQFLFEYFSETQRNKGNFPGRFSGRQFSNSRSEMNVSTLELGDSALYLCASSWQGFQETQYFGPGTRLLVL.

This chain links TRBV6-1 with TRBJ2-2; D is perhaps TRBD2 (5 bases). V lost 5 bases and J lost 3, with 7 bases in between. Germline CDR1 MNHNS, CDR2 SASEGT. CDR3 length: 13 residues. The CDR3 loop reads CASSRGYTGELFF. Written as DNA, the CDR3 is TGTGCCAGCAGTCGGGGTTACACCGGGGAGCTGTTTTTT.

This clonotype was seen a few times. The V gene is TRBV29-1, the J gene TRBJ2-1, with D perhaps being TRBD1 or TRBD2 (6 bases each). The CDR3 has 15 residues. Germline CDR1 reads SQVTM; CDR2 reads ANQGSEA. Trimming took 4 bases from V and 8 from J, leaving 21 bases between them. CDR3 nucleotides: TGCAGCGTTGTAAACGCCGGGACTGGGACACATGAGCAGTTCTTC. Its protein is CSVVNAGTGTHEQFF.

Written as DNA, the CDR3 is TGTGCCAGCAATTCGGGGCAGGGGCAGGGGCCCGAGCAGTACTTC. It is translated as CASNSGQGQGPEQYF. This chain connects TRBV12-3 or TRBV12-4 to TRBJ2-7; perhaps TRBD1 as D (6 bases). The CDR3 runs 15 residues. V was clipped by 7 bases and J by 6 bases, with 22 bases between them.

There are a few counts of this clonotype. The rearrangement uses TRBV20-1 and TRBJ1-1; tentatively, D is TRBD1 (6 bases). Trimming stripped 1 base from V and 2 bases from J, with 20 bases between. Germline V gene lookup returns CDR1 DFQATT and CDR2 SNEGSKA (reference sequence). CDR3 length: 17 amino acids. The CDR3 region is CSARVVSSPTGNTEAFF. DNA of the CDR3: TGCAGTGCTAGAGTCGTTTCGTCGCCGACAGGTAACACTGAAGCTTTCTTT.

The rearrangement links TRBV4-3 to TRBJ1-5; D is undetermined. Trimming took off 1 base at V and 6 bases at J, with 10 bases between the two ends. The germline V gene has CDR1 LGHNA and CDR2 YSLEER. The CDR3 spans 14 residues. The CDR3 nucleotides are TGCGCCAGCAGCCAAGCCTTACGGGGTCAGCCCCAGCATTTT. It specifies CASSQALRGQPQHF.

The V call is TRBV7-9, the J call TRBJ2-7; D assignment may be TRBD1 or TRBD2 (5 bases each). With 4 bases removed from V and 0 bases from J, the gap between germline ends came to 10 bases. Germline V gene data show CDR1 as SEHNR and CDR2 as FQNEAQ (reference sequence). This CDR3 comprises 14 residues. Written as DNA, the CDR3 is TGTGCCAGCAGCTGGGGGACGGTCTCCTACGAGCAGTACTTC. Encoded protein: CASSWGTVSYEQYF.

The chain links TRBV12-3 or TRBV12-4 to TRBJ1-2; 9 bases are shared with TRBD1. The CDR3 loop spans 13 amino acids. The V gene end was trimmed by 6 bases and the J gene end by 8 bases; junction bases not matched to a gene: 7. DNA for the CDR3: TGTGCCAGCAGCTGGGACAGGGTACGGGGCTACACCTTC. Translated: CASSWDRVRGYTF.

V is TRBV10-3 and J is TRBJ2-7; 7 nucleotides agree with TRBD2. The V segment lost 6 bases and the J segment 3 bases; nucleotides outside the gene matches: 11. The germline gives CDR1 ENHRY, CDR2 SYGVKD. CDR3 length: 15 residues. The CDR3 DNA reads TGTGCCATCAGGAGGGACTACCGAGGTGGCTACGAGCAGTACTTC. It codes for CAIRRDYRGGYEQYF.

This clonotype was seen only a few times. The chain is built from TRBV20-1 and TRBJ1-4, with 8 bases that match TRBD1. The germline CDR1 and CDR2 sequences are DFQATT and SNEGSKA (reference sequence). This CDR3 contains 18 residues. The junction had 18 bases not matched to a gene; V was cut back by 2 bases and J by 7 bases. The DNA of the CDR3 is TGCAGTGCTAGAACCGCCGGGGGACAGGTTCGATTCGGTGAAAAACTGTTTTTT. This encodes CSARTAGGQVRFGEKLFF.

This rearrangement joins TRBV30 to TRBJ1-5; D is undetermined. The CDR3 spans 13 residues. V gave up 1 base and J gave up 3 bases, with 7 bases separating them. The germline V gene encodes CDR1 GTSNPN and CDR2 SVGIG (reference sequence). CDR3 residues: CAWSGADNQPQHF. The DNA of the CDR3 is TGTGCCTGGAGTGGTGCAGACAATCAGCCCCAGCATTTT.

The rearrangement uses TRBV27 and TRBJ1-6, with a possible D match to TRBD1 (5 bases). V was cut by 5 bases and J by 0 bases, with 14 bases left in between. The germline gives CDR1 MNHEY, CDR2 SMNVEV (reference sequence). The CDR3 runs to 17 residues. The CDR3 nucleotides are TGTGCCAGCAGTCCATCGGGGGGGTCCTCCTATAATTCACCCCTCCACTTT. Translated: CASSPSGGSSYNSPLHF.

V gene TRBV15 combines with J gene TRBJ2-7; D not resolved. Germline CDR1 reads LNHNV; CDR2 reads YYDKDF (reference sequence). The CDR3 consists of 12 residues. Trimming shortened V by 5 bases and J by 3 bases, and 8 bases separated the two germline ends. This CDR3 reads CATSADFYEQYF. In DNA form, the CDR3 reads TGTGCCACCAGCGCTGATTTCTACGAGCAGTACTTC.

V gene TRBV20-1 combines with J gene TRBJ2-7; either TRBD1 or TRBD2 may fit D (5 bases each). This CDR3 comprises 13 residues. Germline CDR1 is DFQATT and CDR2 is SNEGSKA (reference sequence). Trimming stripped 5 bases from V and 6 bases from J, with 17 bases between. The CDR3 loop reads CSAPFRNGGEQYF. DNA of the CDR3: TGCAGTGCTCCGTTTCGAAATGGGGGCGAGCAGTACTTC.

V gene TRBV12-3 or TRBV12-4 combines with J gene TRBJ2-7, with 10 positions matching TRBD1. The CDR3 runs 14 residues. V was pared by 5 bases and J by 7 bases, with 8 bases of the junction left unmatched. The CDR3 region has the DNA TGTGCCAGCAGTCGACAGGGGGCCTTGGGGGAGCAGTACTTC. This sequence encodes CASSRQGALGEQYF.

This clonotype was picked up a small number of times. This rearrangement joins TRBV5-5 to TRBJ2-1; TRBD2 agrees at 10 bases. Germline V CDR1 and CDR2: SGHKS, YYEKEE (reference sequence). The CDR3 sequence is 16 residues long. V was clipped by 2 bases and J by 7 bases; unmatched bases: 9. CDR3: CASSLGLLAGVNEQFF. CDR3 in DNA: TGTGCCAGCAGCTTAGGATTGCTAGCGGGAGTTAATGAGCAGTTCTTC.

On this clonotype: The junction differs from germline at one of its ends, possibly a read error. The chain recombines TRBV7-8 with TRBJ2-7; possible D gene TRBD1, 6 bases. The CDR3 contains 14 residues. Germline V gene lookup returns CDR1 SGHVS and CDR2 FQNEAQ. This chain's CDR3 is CTSSLSGHSYEQYF. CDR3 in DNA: TGTACCAGCAGCTTGTCGGGACACTCCTACGAGCAGTACTTC.

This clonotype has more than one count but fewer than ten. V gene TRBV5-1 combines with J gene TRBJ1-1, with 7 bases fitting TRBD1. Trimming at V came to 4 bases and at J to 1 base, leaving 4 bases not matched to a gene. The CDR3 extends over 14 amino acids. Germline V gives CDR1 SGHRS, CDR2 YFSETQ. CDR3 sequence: CASSLDRSNTEAFF. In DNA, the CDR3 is TGCGCCAGCAGCCTGGACAGGTCGAACACTGAAGCTTTCTTT. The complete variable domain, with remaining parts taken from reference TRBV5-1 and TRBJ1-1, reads KAGVTQTPRYLIKTRGQQVTLSCSPISGHRSVSWYQQTPGQGLQFLFEYFSETQRNKGNFPGRFSGRQFSNSRSEMNVSTLELGDSALYLCASSLDRSNTEAFFGQGTRLTVV.

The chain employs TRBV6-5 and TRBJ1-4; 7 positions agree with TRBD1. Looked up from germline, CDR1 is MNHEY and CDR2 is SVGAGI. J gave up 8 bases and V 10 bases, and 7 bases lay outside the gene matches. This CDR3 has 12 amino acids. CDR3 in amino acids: CATRQGKEKLFF. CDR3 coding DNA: TGTGCCACCAGACAGGGCAAGGAAAAACTGTTTTTT.

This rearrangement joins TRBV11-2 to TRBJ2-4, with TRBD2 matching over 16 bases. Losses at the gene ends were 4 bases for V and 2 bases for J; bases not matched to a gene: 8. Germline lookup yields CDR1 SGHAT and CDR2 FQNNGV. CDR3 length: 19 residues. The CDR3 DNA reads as TGTGCCAGCAGCTATTTGGGACTAGCGGGAGGGCCGCCCAAAAACATTCAGTACTTC. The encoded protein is CASSYLGLAGGPPKNIQYF.

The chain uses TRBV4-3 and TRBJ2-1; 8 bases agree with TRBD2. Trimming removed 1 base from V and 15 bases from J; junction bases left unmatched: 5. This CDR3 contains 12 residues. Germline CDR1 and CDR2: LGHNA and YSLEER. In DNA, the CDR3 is TGCGCCAGCAGCCAAGCCAGCGGGAGTCGGTTCTTC. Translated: CASSQASGSRFF.

The CDR3: CASRKDRGHTEAFF. The CDR3 coding sequence is TGTGCCAGCAGAAAGGACAGGGGGCATACTGAAGCTTTCTTT. The chain carries TRBV12-3 or TRBV12-4 and TRBJ1-1, with 11 bases lining up with TRBD1. J gave up 5 bases and V 6 bases, and 5 bases lay outside the gene matches. This CDR3 spans 14 amino acids.

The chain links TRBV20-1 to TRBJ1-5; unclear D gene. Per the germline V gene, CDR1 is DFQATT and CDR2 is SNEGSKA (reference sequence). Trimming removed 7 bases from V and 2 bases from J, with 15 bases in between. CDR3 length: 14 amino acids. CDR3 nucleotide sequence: TGCAGTGTCGCCCAGTTGAAGGGCAATCAGCCCCAGCATTTT. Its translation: CSVAQLKGNQPQHF.

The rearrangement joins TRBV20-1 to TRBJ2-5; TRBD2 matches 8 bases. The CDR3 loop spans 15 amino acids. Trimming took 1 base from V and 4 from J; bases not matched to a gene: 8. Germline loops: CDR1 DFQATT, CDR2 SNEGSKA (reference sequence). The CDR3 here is CSARGPGGPGETQYF. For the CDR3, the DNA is TGCAGTGCTAGAGGTCCGGGGGGGCCGGGAGAGACCCAGTACTTC.

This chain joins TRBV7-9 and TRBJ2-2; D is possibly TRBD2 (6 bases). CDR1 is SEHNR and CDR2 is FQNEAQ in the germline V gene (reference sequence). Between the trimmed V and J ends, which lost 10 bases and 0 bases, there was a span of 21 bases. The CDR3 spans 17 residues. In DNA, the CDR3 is TGTGCCACCCTAAAAGGGGAGGAACTTGCGAACACCGGGGAGCTGTTTTTT. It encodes CATLKGEELANTGELFF. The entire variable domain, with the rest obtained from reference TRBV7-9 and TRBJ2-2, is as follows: DTGVSQNPRHKITKRGQNVTFRCDPISEHNRLYWYRQTLGQGPEFLTYFQNEAQLEKSRLLSDRFSAERPKGSFSTLEIQRTEQGDSAMYLCATLKGEELANTGELFFGEGSRLTVL.